The following is a TCR beta chain sequence with its context. These data originate in a study of shared clonotypes between healthy human individuals. Study background: The study enrolled a couple of women and three men aged 18 to 49.

Method: immunoSEQ multiplex PCR; TCRdb's copy keeps in-frame clones and lacks some. The repertoire holds about 470,000 clones, roughly 77% seen once, with roughly 13% in the top ten. J was trimmed by 9 bases and V by 5 bases; bases with no gene match: 19. Germline lookup yields CDR1 GTSNPN and CDR2 SVGIG (reference sequence). The length of the CDR3 is 15 residues. Sample: PBMCs. The chain employs TRBV30 and TRBJ2-7, with 7 bases fitting TRBD2. The TCR sequence derives from a woman aged 40 to 50 in good health. Some clones in this sample may be carry-over from other donors' samples. In DNA form, the CDR3 reads TGTGCCTGGGGGGGTGCTAGCGGCAATTTACGATCGCAGTACTTC. Its protein product is CAWGGASGNLRSQYF. The variable domain in full, completed from reference TRBV30 and TRBJ2-7, reads SQTIHQWPATLVQPVGSPLSLECTVEGTSNPNLYWYRQAAGRGLQLLFYSVGIGQISSEVPQNLSASRPQDRQFILSSKKLLLSDSGFYLCAWGGASGNLRSQYFGPGTRLTVT.